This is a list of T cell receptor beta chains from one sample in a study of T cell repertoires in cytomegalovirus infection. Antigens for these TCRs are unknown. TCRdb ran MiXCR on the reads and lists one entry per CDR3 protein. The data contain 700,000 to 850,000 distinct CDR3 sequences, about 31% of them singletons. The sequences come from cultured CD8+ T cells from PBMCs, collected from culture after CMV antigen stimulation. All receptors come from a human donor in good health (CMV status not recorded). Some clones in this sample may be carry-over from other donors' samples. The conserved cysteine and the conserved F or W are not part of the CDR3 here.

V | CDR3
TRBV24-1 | ATSDYRGSTGELF
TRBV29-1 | SVETSQVYGYT
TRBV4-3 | ASSPLGQGEAKNIQY
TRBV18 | ASSPGTAMEQY
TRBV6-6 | ASSYSRQGYLVNTEAF
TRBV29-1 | SVPGPGGTEGYT
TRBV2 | AKIERREQGARKAF
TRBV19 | ASSMGVGYEQY
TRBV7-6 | ASSPSWDGTDTQY
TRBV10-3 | AISEWQAESTDTQY
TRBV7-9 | ASRPTGEAF
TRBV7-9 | ASLGGSDTEAF
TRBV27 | ASSYLPLVHGYT
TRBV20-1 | SAWDRGKETQY
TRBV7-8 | ASLRAAYNEQF
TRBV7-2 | AAGTSGGAYNEQF
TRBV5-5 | ASSLSQDSYNEQF
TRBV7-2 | ASSLDRSVNQPQH
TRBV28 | ASSYPLEIHNEQF
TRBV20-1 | SARGGQPALAQY
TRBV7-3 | ASSLLSSYGYT
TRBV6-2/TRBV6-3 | ASSPDDEGNEQF
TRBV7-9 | ASRRLGTNEKLF
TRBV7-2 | ASSLAVDSPTYEQY
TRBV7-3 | ASSLSTGAKNIQY
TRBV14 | ASSNTGGSEQF
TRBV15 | ATSRPGEGVSNQPQH
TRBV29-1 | SVEGSASGAYNEQF
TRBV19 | ASSIGWEYSNQPQH